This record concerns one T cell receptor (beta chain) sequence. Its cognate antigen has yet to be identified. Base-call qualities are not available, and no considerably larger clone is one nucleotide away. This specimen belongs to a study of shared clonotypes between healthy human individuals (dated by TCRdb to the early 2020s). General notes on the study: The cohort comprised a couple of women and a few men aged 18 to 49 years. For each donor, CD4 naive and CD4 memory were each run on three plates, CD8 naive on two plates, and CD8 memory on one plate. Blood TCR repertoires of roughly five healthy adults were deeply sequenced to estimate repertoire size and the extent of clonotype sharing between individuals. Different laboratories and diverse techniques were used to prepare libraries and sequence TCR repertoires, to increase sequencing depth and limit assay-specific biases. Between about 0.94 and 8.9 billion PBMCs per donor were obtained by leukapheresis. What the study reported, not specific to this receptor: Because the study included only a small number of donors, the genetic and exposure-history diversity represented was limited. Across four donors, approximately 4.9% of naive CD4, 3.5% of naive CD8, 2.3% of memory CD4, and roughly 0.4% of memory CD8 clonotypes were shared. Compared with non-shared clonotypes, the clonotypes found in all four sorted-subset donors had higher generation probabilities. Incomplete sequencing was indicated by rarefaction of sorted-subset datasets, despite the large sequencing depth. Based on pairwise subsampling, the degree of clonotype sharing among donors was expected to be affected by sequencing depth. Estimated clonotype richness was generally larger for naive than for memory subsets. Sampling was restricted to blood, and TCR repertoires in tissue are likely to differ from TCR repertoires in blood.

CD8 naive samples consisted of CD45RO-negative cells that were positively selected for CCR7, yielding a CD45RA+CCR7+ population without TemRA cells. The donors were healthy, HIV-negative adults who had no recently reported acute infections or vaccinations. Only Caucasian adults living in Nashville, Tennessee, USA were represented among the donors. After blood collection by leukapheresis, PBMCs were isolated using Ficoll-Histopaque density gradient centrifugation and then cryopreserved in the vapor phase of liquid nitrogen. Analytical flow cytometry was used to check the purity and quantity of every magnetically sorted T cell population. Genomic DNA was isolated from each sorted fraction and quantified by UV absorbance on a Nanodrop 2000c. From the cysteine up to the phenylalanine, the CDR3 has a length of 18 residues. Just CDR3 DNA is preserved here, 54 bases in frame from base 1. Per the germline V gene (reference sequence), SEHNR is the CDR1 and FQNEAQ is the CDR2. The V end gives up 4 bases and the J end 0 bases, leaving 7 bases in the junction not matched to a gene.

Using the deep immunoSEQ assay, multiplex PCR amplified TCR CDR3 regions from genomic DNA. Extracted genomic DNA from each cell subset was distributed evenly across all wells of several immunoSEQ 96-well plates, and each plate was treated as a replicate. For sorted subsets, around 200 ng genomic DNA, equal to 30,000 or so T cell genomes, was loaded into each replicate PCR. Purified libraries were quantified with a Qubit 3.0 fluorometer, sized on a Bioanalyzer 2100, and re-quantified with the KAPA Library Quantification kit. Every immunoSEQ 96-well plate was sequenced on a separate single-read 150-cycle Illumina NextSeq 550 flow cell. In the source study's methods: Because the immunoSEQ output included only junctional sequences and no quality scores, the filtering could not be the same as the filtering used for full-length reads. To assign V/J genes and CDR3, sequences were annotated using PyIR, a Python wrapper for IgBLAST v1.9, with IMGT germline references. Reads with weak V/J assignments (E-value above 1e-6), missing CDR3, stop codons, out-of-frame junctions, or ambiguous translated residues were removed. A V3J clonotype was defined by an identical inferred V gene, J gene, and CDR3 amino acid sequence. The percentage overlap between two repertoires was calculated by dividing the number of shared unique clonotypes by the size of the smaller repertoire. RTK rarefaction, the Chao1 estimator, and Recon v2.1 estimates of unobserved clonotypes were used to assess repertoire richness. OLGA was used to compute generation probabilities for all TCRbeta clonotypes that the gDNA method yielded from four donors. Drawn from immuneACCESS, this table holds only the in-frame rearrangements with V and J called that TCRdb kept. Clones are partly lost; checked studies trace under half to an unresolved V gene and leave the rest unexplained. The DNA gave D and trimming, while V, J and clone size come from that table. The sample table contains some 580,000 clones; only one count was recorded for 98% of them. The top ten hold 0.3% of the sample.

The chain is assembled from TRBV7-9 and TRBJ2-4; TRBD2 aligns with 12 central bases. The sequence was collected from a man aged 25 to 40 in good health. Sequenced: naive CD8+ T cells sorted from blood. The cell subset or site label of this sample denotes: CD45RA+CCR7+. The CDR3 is CASSSSLAGGPAKNIQYF. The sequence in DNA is TGTGCCAGCAGCTCTTCTCTAGCGGGAGGGCCAGCCAAAAACATTCAGTACTTC.